Presented here are 15 T cell receptor beta chains from one specimen sequenced in a study of regulatory T cells in long-lasting Graves disease. To make TCR beta libraries, researchers used iRepertoire HTBI primers and Arm-PCR of CDR3 regions. TCRdb fed the multiplex PCR reads into MiXCR, producing one record per CDR3 protein. The data contain around 420,000 distinct CDR3 sequences, 15% of them singletons. As to time point: newly diagnosed GD, antithyroid drugs for less than 3 months. There was RNA extracted from PBMCs, and the TCR library was made from it. Material: peripheral blood mononuclear cells (PBMCs), obtained at new diagnosis, from a patient treated with antithyroid drugs. These TCRs come from a female donor with Graves disease.

This clonotype was detected ten times or more. The chain is built from TRBV12-3 or TRBV12-4 and TRBJ2-2; D perhaps matches TRBD2 (6 bases). The CDR3 is 19 amino acids. V lost 5 bases and J lost 1, with 23 bases in between. CDR3 nucleotide sequence: TGTGCCAGCAGTCCACCCGAGACTAGTGTTCCCGTGAACACCGGGGAGCTGTTTTTT. Protein: CASSPPETSVPVNTGELFF.

The count of this clonotype is one. This chain joins TRBV28 and TRBJ1-4; 10 positions agree with TRBD1. The CDR3 has 18 residues. CDR1 and CDR2 from the germline V gene are MDHEN and SYDVKM. J gave up 7 bases and V 4 bases, and 15 bases lay outside the gene matches. The CDR3 DNA reads as TGTGCCAGCAGTTCCCCGGTGGGGAGACAGGGGGCGCGTGAAAAACTGTTTTTT. Amino acid sequence: CASSSPVGRQGAREKLFF.

This clonotype was recorded at least ten times. The rearrangement uses TRBV7-9 and TRBJ1-3; D is perhaps TRBD1 (5 bases). The CDR3 is made up of 14 amino acids. Trimming removed 2 bases at V and 8 bases at J, with 13 bases between. Germline CDR1 and CDR2: SEHNR and FQNEAQ (reference sequence). This CDR3 reads CASSLTSGIDTIYF. For the CDR3, the DNA is TGTGCCAGCAGCTTAACGTCAGGGATTGACACCATATATTTT.

A remark on this clonotype: This sequence is one base from a far larger clone and is likely a read error. J is TRBJ1-1 and V is TRBV9; TRBD1 is a possible D gene (6 bases). Per germline, CDR1 SGDLS and CDR2 YYNGEE. The ends were cut back, 4 bases at V and 1 base at J, with 11 bases in the middle. The CDR3 covers 14 residues. The CDR3 sequence: CASSSRDKNTEAFF. DNA of the CDR3: TGTGCCAGCAGCTCCCGGGACAAGAACACTGAAGCTTTCTTT.

The CDR3 DNA is TGTGCCAGCAGTTACTCGGGCAGGGGGCGAAACTATGGCTACACCTTC. As protein: CASSYSGRGRNYGYTF. The chain uses TRBV6-6 and TRBJ1-2; 8 nucleotides agree with TRBD1. CDR1 and CDR2 (germline): MNHNY, SVGAGI (reference sequence). CDR3 length: 16 amino acids. The J segment lost 2 bases and the V segment lost 0 bases, leaving 5 bases of the junction unmatched.

This clonotype was counted between two and nine times. The chain uses TRBV9 and TRBJ1-2; no clear D gene. V was cut by 4 bases and J by 8 bases, with 12 bases left in between. The length of the CDR3 is 12 residues. Germline assignment: CDR1 SGDLS and CDR2 YYNGEE. Written as DNA, the CDR3 is TGTGCCAGCAGCCCGGAGGTCGGGGGCTACACCTTC. Its translation is CASSPEVGGYTF.

In this sample, this clonotype turned up many times. V gene TRBV14 combines with J gene TRBJ2-2; 15 positions agree with TRBD2. The V segment lost 0 bases and the J segment 6 bases; nucleotides outside the gene matches: 11. The germline V gene encodes CDR1 SGHDN and CDR2 FVKESK. This CDR3 has 20 residues. The DNA for the CDR3 is TGTGCCAGCAGCCAAGACTCCGGACTAGCGGGAGGGCATGGGTCCGGGGAGCTGTTTTTT. Its protein product is CASSQDSGLAGGHGSGELFF. The full variable domain, its missing parts supplied by reference TRBV14 and TRBJ2-2, is EAGVTQFPSHSVIEKGQTVTLRCDPISGHDNLYWYRRVMGKEIKFLLHFVKESKQDESGMPNNRFLAERTGGTYSTLKVQPAELEDSGVYFCASSQDSGLAGGHGSGELFFGEGSRLTVL.

This clonotype was recorded at least ten times. The chain couples TRBV29-1 to TRBJ1-2; D perhaps matches TRBD1 (6 bases). Per the germline V gene, CDR1 is SQVTM and CDR2 is ANQGSEA. CDR3 length: 14 amino acids. The V gene lost 4 bases and the J gene lost 3 bases, with 15 bases spanning the gap. The CDR3 DNA is TGCAGCGTTGTTCCTCCCGAGGGGGACTATGGCTACACCTTC. It codes for CSVVPPEGDYGYTF.

This clonotype was counted ten times or more. The chain employs TRBV24-1 and TRBJ2-7; D unresolved. V dropped 4 bases and J dropped 4 bases, with 4 bases sitting between them. CDR3 length: 11 residues. Germline V gene data show CDR1 as KGHDR and CDR2 as SFDVKD. DNA for the CDR3: TGTGCCACCAGTGACGGGTACGAGCAGTACTTC. This encodes CATSDGYEQYF.

Ten or more counts support this clonotype. The chain has TRBV20-1 and TRBJ1-6; D gene ambiguous. Deletions cut 1 base from V and 2 bases from J, with 12 bases between. Germline V gene data show CDR1 as DFQATT and CDR2 as SNEGSKA (reference sequence). There are 16 residues in the CDR3. The CDR3 loop reads CSARVESLAYNSPLHF. Written as DNA, the CDR3 is TGCAGTGCTAGAGTGGAATCACTAGCCTATAATTCACCCCTCCACTTT.

This chain joins TRBV29-1 and TRBJ1-1; TRBD1 agrees at 10 bases. After removal of 5 bases from V and 0 bases from J, the junction contained 9 bases not matched to a gene. The CDR3 covers 16 residues. CDR1 and CDR2 from the germline V gene are SQVTM and ANQGSEA. CDR3 bases: TGCAGCGTTCGACAGGGGGCCAGGAGGGTGAACACTGAAGCTTTCTTT. Protein: CSVRQGARRVNTEAFF.

This chain uses TRBV28 with TRBJ1-4; 9 bases map to TRBD1. With 6 bases clipped from V and 3 bases from J, the junction kept 8 bases outside the gene matches. Germline assignment: CDR1 MDHEN and CDR2 SYDVKM. This CDR3 region has 16 residues. The CDR3 DNA reads as TGTGCCAGCAGCATGACGACAGGGGGACCTAATGAAAAACTGTTTTTT. Translated: CASSMTTGGPNEKLFF.

This clonotype was observed many times. The chain employs TRBV7-2 and TRBJ2-7; possibly TRBD2 for D (5 bases). Germline V gene data show CDR1 as SGHTA and CDR2 as FQGNSA. The CDR3 spans 15 residues. Trimming took off 3 bases at V and 3 bases at J, with 15 bases between the two ends. CDR3 protein: CASSFNPSGNYEQYF. The CDR3 nucleotides read TGTGCCAGCAGCTTTAATCCGAGCGGAAACTACGAGCAGTACTTC.

This clonotype was detected a few times. At one end, the junction sequence differs from germline, possibly due to a read error. The rearrangement uses TRBV3-1 and TRBJ1-2; a possible D gene is TRBD1 (5 bases). The length of the CDR3 is 15 residues. CDR1 and CDR2 (germline): LGHDT, YNNKEL (reference sequence). CDR3 DNA sequence: TGTGCCGGCAGCCCTATGGGACCCACTAACTATGGCTACACCTTC. Amino acid sequence: CAGSPMGPTNYGYTF.

At least ten counts were recorded for this clonotype. The chain has TRBV10-3 and TRBJ1-2; tentatively, D is TRBD1 (6 bases). This CDR3 is built from 14 residues. The germline V gene encodes CDR1 ENHRY and CDR2 SYGVKD. V was clipped by 11 bases and J by 5 bases, with 21 bases between them. Here the CDR3 reads CAAGRGAGSYGYTF. The CDR3, as DNA: TGTGCCGCCGGGAGGGGGGCTGGAAGTTATGGCTACACCTTC.